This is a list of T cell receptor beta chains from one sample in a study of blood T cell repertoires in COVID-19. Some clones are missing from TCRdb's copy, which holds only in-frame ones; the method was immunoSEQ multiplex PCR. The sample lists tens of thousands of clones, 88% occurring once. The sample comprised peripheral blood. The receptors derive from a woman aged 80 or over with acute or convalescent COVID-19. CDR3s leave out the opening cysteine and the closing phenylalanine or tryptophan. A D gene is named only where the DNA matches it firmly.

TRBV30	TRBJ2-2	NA	AWSVQGTGELF
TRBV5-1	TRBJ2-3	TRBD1	ASSLAGQGTDTQY
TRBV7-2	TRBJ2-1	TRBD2	ASSLGRTSGRDNEQF
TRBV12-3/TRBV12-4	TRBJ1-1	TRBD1	ASSLRRGQRAF
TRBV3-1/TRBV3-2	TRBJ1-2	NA	ASSLRTRYT
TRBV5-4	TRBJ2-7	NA	ASSGGASYEQY
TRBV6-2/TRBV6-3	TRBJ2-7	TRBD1	ASSYGRGIPDSYEQY
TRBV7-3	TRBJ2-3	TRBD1	ASSGTGGTDTQY
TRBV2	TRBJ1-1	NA	ASSTRQNTEAF
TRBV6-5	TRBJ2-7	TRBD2	ASGRAGERSYEQY
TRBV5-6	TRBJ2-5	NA	ASSSTRSGETQY
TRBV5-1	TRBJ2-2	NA	ASSLGGTSTGELF
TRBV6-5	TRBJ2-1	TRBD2	ASRREAGGAQF
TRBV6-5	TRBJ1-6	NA	ASRGPGQYNSPLH
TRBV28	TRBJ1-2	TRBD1	ASSDRGEGYT
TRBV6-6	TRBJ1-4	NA	ASSYLTDNDGKLF
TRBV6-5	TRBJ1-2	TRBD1	ASSPPDRGIYGYT
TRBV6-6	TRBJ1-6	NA	ASSYLDRSSPLH
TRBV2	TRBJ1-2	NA	ASDRTGDYGYT
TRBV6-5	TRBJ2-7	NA	ASMSRRGSYEQY
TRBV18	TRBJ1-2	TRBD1	ASSERTGGDGYT
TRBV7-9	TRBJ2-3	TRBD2	ASSSGLVGISDTQY
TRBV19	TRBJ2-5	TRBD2	ASSKRERETQY
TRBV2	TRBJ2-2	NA	ASSAGQSLSTGELF
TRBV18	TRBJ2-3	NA	ASRRIPTDTQY
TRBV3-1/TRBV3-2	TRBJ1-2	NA	ASSQGAVINYGYT
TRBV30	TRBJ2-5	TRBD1	AWSVPGTGGRETQY
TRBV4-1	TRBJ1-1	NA	ASSQDSDSEAF
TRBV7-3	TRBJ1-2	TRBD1	ASSETGGNYGYT
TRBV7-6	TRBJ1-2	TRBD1	ASSRLGQGYGYT
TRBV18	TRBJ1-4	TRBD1	ASSRTGQDNEKLF
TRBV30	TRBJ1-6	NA	AWSAGTNFSPLH
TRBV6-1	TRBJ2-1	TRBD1	ASSEVPGGSYNEQF
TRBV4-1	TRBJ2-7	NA	ASSPYRDSYEQY
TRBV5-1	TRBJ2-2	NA	ASSSTVNTGELF
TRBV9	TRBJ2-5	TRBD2	ASSESPWGRGDRETQY
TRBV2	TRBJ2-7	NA	ASSEGRPAYEQY
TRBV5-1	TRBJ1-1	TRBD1	ASSLTWTGGNTEAF
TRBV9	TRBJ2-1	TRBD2	ASSATSGGARGNEQF
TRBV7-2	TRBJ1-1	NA	ASSLGTENTEAF
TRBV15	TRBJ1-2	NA	ATSSDGGNYGYT
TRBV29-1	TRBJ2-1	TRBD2	SVESLGLAYNEQF
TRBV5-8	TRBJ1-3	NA	ASSLLGPSSGNTIY
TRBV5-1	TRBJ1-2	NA	ASSPGMGTYGYT
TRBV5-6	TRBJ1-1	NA	ASSLEVRGGGYTEAF
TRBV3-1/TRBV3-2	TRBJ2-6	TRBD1	ASSPGQGASGANVLT
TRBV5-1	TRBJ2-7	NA	ASSLGTRALSYEQY
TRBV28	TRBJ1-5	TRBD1	ASSSGTGKSLGNQPQH
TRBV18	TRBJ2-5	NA	ASSPTGSETQY
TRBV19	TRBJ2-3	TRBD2	ASSFGGRASTDTQY
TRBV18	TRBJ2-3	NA	ASSPSQSSTDTQY
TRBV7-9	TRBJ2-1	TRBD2	ASRRTSGSGGEQF
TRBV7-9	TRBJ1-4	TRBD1	ASSSKGQGAGFRLF
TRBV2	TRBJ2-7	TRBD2	ASSEARGLAVEQY
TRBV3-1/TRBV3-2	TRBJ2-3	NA	ASSQAPGGDTQY
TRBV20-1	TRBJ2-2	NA	SAQRGGELF